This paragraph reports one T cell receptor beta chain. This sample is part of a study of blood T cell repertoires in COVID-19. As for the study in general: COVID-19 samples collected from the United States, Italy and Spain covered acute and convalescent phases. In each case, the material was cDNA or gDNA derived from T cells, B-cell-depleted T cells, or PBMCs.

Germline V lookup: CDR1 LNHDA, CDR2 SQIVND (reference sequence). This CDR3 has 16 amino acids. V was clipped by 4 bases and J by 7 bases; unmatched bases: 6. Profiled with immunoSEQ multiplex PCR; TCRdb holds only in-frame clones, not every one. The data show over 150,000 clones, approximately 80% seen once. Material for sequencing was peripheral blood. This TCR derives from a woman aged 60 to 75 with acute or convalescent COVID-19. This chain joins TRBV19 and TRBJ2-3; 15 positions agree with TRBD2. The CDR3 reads CASSTLGLAGGNTQYF. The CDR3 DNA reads TGTGCCAGTAGTACCCTGGGACTAGCGGGGGGAAATACGCAGTATTTT.